A selection of T cell receptor beta chains follows, all from one sample in a study of cytotoxic CD8 clonotypes in ibrutinib-treated CLL. Produced via immunoSEQ multiplex PCR; TCRdb's table is partial and in-frame only. The sample consists of about 92,000 clones, around 77% of them appearing once. The sample was PBMCs, taken after 24 months of ibrutinib treatment. The origin of the receptors is a human donor with chronic lymphocytic leukemia. Both conserved end residues are part of each CDR3. Fields, in order: V gene, J gene, clone size, D gene, CDR3 protein, CDR3 DNA. The D gene is left open where the match is weak. Clone size is shown for a subset of rows, as once, few, many or a class of expanded clone.

TRBV6-6	TRBJ1-5	.	.	CATAGVYSNQPQHF	TGTGCCACCGCGGGGGTTTATAGCAATCAGCCCCAGCATTTT
TRBV4-1	TRBJ1-5	.	.	CASSQDLYNNQPQHF	TGCGCCAGCAGCCAAGATCTTTATAACAATCAGCCCCAGCATTTT
TRBV18	TRBJ1-5	few	.	CASSSLRMGGNQPQHF	TGTGCCAGCTCGTCTCTACGTATGGGGGGCAATCAGCCCCAGCATTTT
TRBV27	TRBJ1-6	medium-sized	TRBD1	CASHDGTGGAGVASPLHF	TGTGCCAGTCATGACGGGACAGGGGGCGCGGGCGTCGCTTCACCCCTCCACTTT
TRBV21-1	TRBJ1-2	.	.	CASSKGGSPYGYTF	TGTGCCAGCAGCAAAGGAGGGAGCCCCTATGGCTACACCTTC
TRBV7-3	TRBJ2-3	.	.	CASSLGWDTQYF	TGTGCCAGCAGCTTAGGGTGGGATACGCAGTATTTT
TRBV5-1	TRBJ1-1	.	.	CASSARGTGYTEAFF	TGCGCCAGCAGCGCAAGGGGAACAGGGTACACTGAAGCTTTCTTT
TRBV7-2	TRBJ1-2	.	.	CASSPPGRVVGGYTF	TGTGCCAGCAGCCCACCCGGCAGGGTGGTAGGGGGCTACACCTTC
TRBV7-3	TRBJ2-1	.	.	CASSPGTDGEQFF	TGTGCCAGCAGCCCCGGGACGGACGGTGAGCAGTTCTTC
TRBV4-1	TRBJ2-2	.	TRBD2	CASSRSGTSITGELFF	TGCGCCAGCAGCCGATCCGGGACTAGCATCACCGGGGAGCTGTTTTTT
TRBV5-1	TRBJ2-7	.	.	CASSLGVPSYEQYF	TGCGCCAGCAGCTTGGGAGTCCCGTCCTACGAGCAGTACTTC
TRBV19	TRBJ2-7	.	.	CASSISAGITHEQYF	TGTGCCAGTAGTATATCAGCAGGGATTACCCACGAGCAGTACTTC
TRBV7-3	TRBJ2-6	.	.	CASSPTGFSGANVLTF	TGTGCCAGCAGCCCGACAGGTTTCTCTGGGGCCAACGTCCTGACTTTC
TRBV18	TRBJ1-1	.	.	CASSPDSNTEAFF	TGTGCCAGCTCACCGGACAGCAACACTGAAGCTTTCTTT
TRBV5-6	TRBJ2-3	.	.	CASSSQGSRTTDTQYF	TGTGCCAGCAGCTCTCAGGGTTCCCGCACCACAGATACGCAGTATTTT
TRBV27	TRBJ1-5	few	.	CASSLNRISNQPQHF	TGTGCCAGCAGTTTGAACAGGATTAGCAATCAGCCCCAGCATTTT
TRBV13	TRBJ2-5	few	TRBD1	CASSSMTGRGETQYF	TGTGCCAGCAGCTCCATGACAGGGCGAGGAGAGACCCAGTACTTC
TRBV11-2	TRBJ1-2	once	.	CASSLNSDAGEANYGYTF	TGTGCCAGCAGCTTAAACTCAGACGCGGGAGAAGCTAACTATGGCTACACCTTC
TRBV7-9	TRBJ1-1	.	TRBD1	CASSLRQGADEAFF	TGTGCCAGCAGCTTAAGACAGGGGGCGGATGAAGCTTTCTTT
TRBV12-5	TRBJ1-6	.	.	CASGLGPWDSPLHF	TGTGCTAGTGGTTTGGGCCCTTGGGATTCACCCCTCCACTTT
TRBV27	TRBJ2-1	.	TRBD2	CASSSSGRVYNEQFF	TGTGCCAGCAGTTCTAGCGGGAGAGTATACAATGAGCAGTTCTTC
TRBV7-6	TRBJ1-1	.	TRBD1	CASSFRQGATNTEAFF	TGTGCCAGCAGCTTTAGACAGGGGGCGACGAACACTGAAGCTTTCTTT
TRBV7-2	TRBJ1-2	.	.	CASSPRQPFYGYTF	TGTGCCAGCAGCCCAAGACAGCCTTTCTATGGCTACACCTTC
TRBV6-1	TRBJ2-1	.	.	CASSDFNEQFF	TGTGCCAGCAGCGATTTCAATGAGCAGTTCTTC
TRBV5-5	TRBJ2-5	.	.	CASSIQETQYF	TGTGCCAGCAGTATCCAAGAGACCCAGTACTTC
TRBV5-4	TRBJ2-6	once	.	CASSLGAGGPPAGANVLTF	TGTGCCAGCAGCTTGGGTGCCGGGGGGCCCCCCGCTGGGGCCAACGTCCTGACTTTC
TRBV19	TRBJ1-1	.	TRBD1	CASSSRTGEAFF	TGTGCCAGTAGTTCCCGGACAGGGGAAGCTTTCTTT
TRBV27	TRBJ2-1	once	.	CASSRSSPGTSEQFF	TGTGCCAGCAGCCGCTCGTCTCCGGGGACAAGTGAGCAGTTCTTC
TRBV7-8	TRBJ1-1	.	.	CASSPTGWDKAFF	TGTGCCAGCAGCCCGACGGGGTGGGACAAAGCTTTCTTT
TRBV13	TRBJ1-2	.	TRBD1	CASSPLQGANYGYTF	TGTGCCAGCAGCCCGCTACAGGGGGCTAACTATGGCTACACCTTC
TRBV7-2	TRBJ1-2	.	.	CASSLYRVIDGYTF	TGTGCCAGCAGCTTATATCGAGTGATTGATGGCTACACCTTC
TRBV11-3	TRBJ2-2	few	.	CASSLVNGELFF	TGTGCCAGCAGCTTAGTGAACGGGGAGCTGTTTTTT
TRBV4-2	TRBJ2-7	.	.	CASSQDLTGLGYF	TGTGCCAGCAGCCAAGATCTTACGGGGCTTGGGTACTTC
TRBV28	TRBJ2-2	.	.	CASSLQGMGTGELFF	TGTGCCAGCAGTTTACAAGGGATGGGCACCGGGGAGCTGTTTTTT
TRBV7-8	TRBJ2-7	.	.	CASSSGKLYEQYF	TGTGCCAGCAGCTCTGGGAAACTATACGAGCAGTACTTC
TRBV29-1	TRBJ2-6	few	.	CSVKHSGANVLTF	TGCAGCGTTAAGCACTCTGGGGCCAACGTCCTGACTTTC
TRBV4-2	TRBJ2-7	.	.	CASSAGASYEQYF	TGTGCCAGCAGCGCAGGGGCCTCCTACGAGCAGTACTTC
TRBV5-6	TRBJ2-1	.	TRBD2	CASSLGGLAGVYNEQFF	TGTGCCAGCAGCTTGGGCGGTCTAGCGGGTGTCTACAATGAGCAGTTCTTC
TRBV7-2	TRBJ2-3	few	.	CASSRGQFTDTQYF	TGTGCCAGCAGCCGCGGACAATTCACAGATACGCAGTATTTT
TRBV25-1	TRBJ2-3	.	.	CASSESGGNTQYF	TGTGCCAGCAGTGAAAGCGGCGGCAATACGCAGTATTTT
TRBV29-1	TRBJ2-1	few	.	CSVRKGYNEQFF	TGCAGCGTTAGGAAGGGGTACAATGAGCAGTTCTTC
TRBV6-1	TRBJ1-5	.	TRBD1	CASSEVGQGHLQPQHF	TGTGCCAGCAGTGAAGTGGGACAGGGTCATTTACAGCCCCAGCATTTT
TRBV27	TRBJ2-7	.	TRBD1	CASRTGATGGPYEQYF	TGTGCCAGCAGGACGGGAGCGACAGGGGGACCCTACGAGCAGTACTTC
TRBV28	TRBJ2-7	.	TRBD1	CASSFGGQAYEQYF	TGTGCCAGCAGTTTTGGGGGACAGGCCTACGAGCAGTACTTC
TRBV5-6	TRBJ1-2	.	.	CASTFQVRGYTF	TGTGCCAGCACCTTCCAAGTTAGAGGCTACACCTTC
TRBV4-1	TRBJ1-3	.	.	CASSQDSGSGNTIYF	TGCGCCAGCAGCCAAGACAGTGGCTCTGGAAACACCATATATTTT
TRBV14	TRBJ1-4	.	.	CASSPGRPRNEKLFF	TGTGCCAGCAGCCCAGGACGGCCGCGTAATGAAAAACTGTTTTTT
TRBV27	TRBJ1-6	few	TRBD1	CASGGTGYSPLHF	TGTGCCAGCGGAGGGACAGGTTATTCACCCCTCCACTTT
TRBV19	TRBJ1-6	.	.	CASSLNEGVHSPLHF	TGTGCCAGTAGTCTCAACGAGGGGGTACATTCACCCCTCCACTTT
TRBV28	TRBJ1-2	.	TRBD1	CASRIHAGTGVSFGYTF	TGTGCCAGCAGGATACACGCAGGGACAGGGGTATCTTTTGGCTACACCTTC